This TCR beta chain came from a study of T cells after posttransplantation cyclophosphamide. Study conclusions and caveats: After PTCy, TRB diversity resembled that of CNI/methotrexate controls.

This table comes from immunoSEQ multiplex PCR, and its TCRdb copy is limited to in-frame clones, with some not included. The data hold a few thousand clones, with approximately 83% observed a single time. The germline V gene encodes CDR1 LNHDA and CDR2 SQIVND (reference sequence). The CDR3 covers 15 residues. V gave up 2 bases and J gave up 0 bases, with 10 bases separating them. Treatment was busulfan-fludarabine conditioning, a marrow graft, and cyclophosphamide on days +3 and +4. Turning to this clone: Its matching antigen is unknown.

The sequences come from CD4+ T cells sorted from blood, collected 242 days after a stem cell transplant with posttransplant cyclophosphamide. The TCR sequence derives from a young adult male patient who received an allogeneic stem cell transplant from a related donor, was CMV-positive, and had no GVHD. Some T cells may originate from the graft donor. V usage is TRBV19 and J usage is TRBJ1-1; possibly TRBD1 for D (6 bases). The chain's CDR3 is CASSINKGVNTEAFF. As DNA, the CDR3 is TGTGCCAGTAGTATAAACAAGGGGGTGAACACTGAAGCTTTCTTT. Complete variable domain (other parts from reference TRBV19 and TRBJ1-1): DGGITQSPKYLFRKEGQNVTLSCEQNLNHDAMYWYRQDPGQGLRLIYYSQIVNDFQKGDIAEGYSVSREKKESFPLTVTSAQKNPTAFYLCASSINKGVNTEAFFGQGTRLTVV.